The 18 T cell receptor beta chains below come from one sample, sequenced in a study of regulatory T cells in long-lasting Graves disease. Time point given: newly diagnosed GD, antithyroid drugs for less than 3 months. PBMCs were the source of the RNA used for TCR sequencing. Arm-PCR of CDR3 regions and iRepertoire HTBI primers were the basis on which TCR beta libraries were built. TCRdb reanalysed the multiplex PCR reads using MiXCR and keeps one entry per CDR3 protein. The data show 300,000 to 400,000 distinct CDR3 sequences, 16% seen once. These data also featured in a second study, about T cells in Graves' hyperthyroidism and ophthalmopathy.

Specimen: peripheral blood mononuclear cells (PBMCs), collected at new diagnosis, from a patient treated with antithyroid drugs. The receptors stem from a man aged 35-49 years with Graves disease.

Many counts were recorded for this clonotype. The rearrangement joins TRBV24-1 to TRBJ1-2; 9 nucleotides agree with TRBD1. This CDR3 contains 15 residues. Germline V gene sequence: CDR1 KGHDR, CDR2 SFDVKD. Losses at the gene ends were 7 bases for V and 2 bases for J; bases not matched to a gene: 7. The CDR3 sequence: CATSGGQGRNYGYTF. The CDR3 nucleotides read TGTGCCACCAGCGGTGGACAGGGGAGAAACTATGGCTACACCTTC.

In its sample, this clonotype was seen many times. This chain connects TRBV20-1 to TRBJ2-1; maybe TRBD1 (5 bases). Trimming pared 7 bases from V and 2 bases from J, leaving 15 bases between. The CDR3 sequence is 14 residues long. Germline V gene lookup returns CDR1 DFQATT and CDR2 SNEGSKA (reference sequence). The CDR3 is CSVRSGSTYNEQFF. Here the CDR3 DNA reads TGCAGTGTCAGGTCAGGGTCTACCTACAATGAGCAGTTCTTC.

This clonotype was seen just once. With only one base between it and a far larger clone, this is likely a read error. The chain is built from TRBV6-2 or TRBV6-3 and TRBJ1-1; no clear D. Germline CDR1 and CDR2: MNHEY and SVGEGT. CDR3 size: 14 residues. CDR3 amino acids: CVSSFSALVTEAFF. CDR3 DNA: TGTGTCAGCAGTTTTTCGGCACTTGTAACTGAAGCTTTCTTT.

This clonotype was seen ten or more times. This chain joins TRBV7-9 and TRBJ2-5; 10 bases fit TRBD2. This CDR3 spans 14 amino acids. V was clipped by 5 bases and J by 6 bases; unmatched bases: 6. Germline assignment: CDR1 SEHNR and CDR2 FQNEAQ (reference sequence). In DNA, the CDR3 is TGTGCCAGCAGCACGGTAGCGGGGGGCCAGACCCAGTACTTC. As protein: CASSTVAGGQTQYF. Looking up the rest from reference TRBV7-9 and TRBJ2-5 gives the full variable domain: DTGVSQNPRHKITKRGQNVTFRCDPISEHNRLYWYRQTLGQGPEFLTYFQNEAQLEKSRLLSDRFSAERPKGSFSTLEIQRTEQGDSAMYLCASSTVAGGQTQYFGPGTRLLVL.

This clonotype was found many times. This chain joins TRBV7-9 and TRBJ2-1; D unresolved. Germline assignment: CDR1 SEHNR and CDR2 FQNEAQ (reference sequence). Trimming took 1 base from V and 6 from J, leaving 4 bases between them. This CDR3 spans 12 amino acids. The CDR3, as DNA: TGTGCCAGCAGCTTAGGCAGCAATGAGCAGTTCTTC. Its protein product is CASSLGSNEQFF.

This clonotype was counted between two and nine times. The chain links TRBV7-2 to TRBJ1-5; D is undetermined. Deletions cut 1 base from V and 0 bases from J, with 10 bases between. Per the germline V gene, CDR1 is SGHTA and CDR2 is FQGNSA. The length of the CDR3 is 16 residues. In DNA, the CDR3 is TGTGCCAGCAGCTTAGAGAACGCTTATAGCAATCAGCCCCAGCATTTT. Its protein product is CASSLENAYSNQPQHF. The whole variable domain, remainder taken from reference TRBV7-2 and TRBJ1-5, is GAGVSQSPSNKVTEKGKDVELRCDPISGHTALYWYRQSLGQGLEFLIYFQGNSAPDKSGLPSDRFSAERTGGSVSTLTIQRTQQEDSAVYLCASSLENAYSNQPQHFGDGTRLSIL.

Comments on this clonotype: A much more abundant neighbour one base away suggests this may be a read error. V and J are TRBV6-9 and TRBJ1-1; D gene uncertain. The germline CDR1 and CDR2 sequences are MNHGY and SVAAGI. Between the trimmed V and J ends, which lost 2 bases and 4 bases, there was a span of 14 bases. This CDR3 region has 15 residues. CDR3 bases: TGTGCCAGCAGTTATCCAGACGGAGATCGCACTGAAGCTTTCTTT. Translation: CASSYPDGDRTEAFF.

This clonotype was seen at least ten times. The V gene is TRBV5-1, the J gene TRBJ1-1; D may be TRBD1 (6 bases). CDR3 length: 15 amino acids. From germline, CDR1 is SGHRS and CDR2 YFSETQ. Trimming took off 0 bases at V and 4 bases at J, with 13 bases between the two ends. For the CDR3, the DNA is TGCGCCAGCAGCTTGGATCCGGGAGGGGGCACTGAAGCTTTCTTT. Amino acids: CASSLDPGGGTEAFF.

This clonotype was seen many times. The chain links TRBV12-3 or TRBV12-4 to TRBJ2-5, with 15 bases matching TRBD2. J lost 5 bases, V lost 3 bases, and 10 bases had no gene match. CDR3 length equals 18 residues. Here the CDR3 reads CASSFRTSGGAGRETQYF. The CDR3 DNA reads TGTGCCAGCAGTTTCCGGACTAGCGGGGGGGCCGGGCGTGAGACCCAGTACTTC.

This clonotype has a count of ten or more. This rearrangement joins TRBV28 to TRBJ2-7; D is unclear. The V and J ends lost 6 bases and 2 bases respectively, with 5 bases between them. The germline CDR1 and CDR2 sequences are MDHEN and SYDVKM. The CDR3 contains 11 residues. CDR3 sequence (DNA): TGTGCCAGCAGAGAAACCTACGAGCAGTACTTC. The encoded protein is CASRETYEQYF.

In this sample, this clonotype turned up a few times. The CDR3 DNA reads as TGTGCCAGCAGCTTGGGTACGGGGGGGGTCTACAATGAGCAGTTCTTC. Translation gives CASSLGTGGVYNEQFF. The chain couples TRBV5-4 to TRBJ2-1; 8 positions agree with TRBD2. The length of the CDR3 is 16 residues. The J segment lost 3 bases and the V segment lost 0 bases, leaving 5 bases of the junction unmatched. Germline V lookup: CDR1 SGHNT, CDR2 YYREEE (reference sequence).

This clonotype was picked up a small number of times. V and J are TRBV19 and TRBJ2-2, with D possibly TRBD1 on 5 matching bases. Germline V gene sequence: CDR1 LNHDA, CDR2 SQIVND (reference sequence). Trimming cost V 1 base and J 6 bases, with 12 bases left between them. This CDR3 is 15 amino acids long. The CDR3 bases are TGTGCCAGTAGTATAGGTGGGGCGTACGCCGGGGAGCTGTTTTTT. Protein sequence: CASSIGGAYAGELFF.

This clonotype has a count of ten or more. The V gene is TRBV7-8, the J gene TRBJ2-1; the D gene is possibly TRBD2 (6 bases). CDR3 size: 15 residues. The germline V and J ends were trimmed by 0 bases and 12 bases, with 18 bases remaining between them. Germline loops: CDR1 SGHVS, CDR2 FQNEAQ. CDR3 coding DNA: TGTGCCAGCAGCTTAGCCCTAGCGCCGCCTCCGGGGCAGTTCTTC. Translating it yields CASSLALAPPPGQFF. The full variable domain, with the rest looked up from reference TRBV7-8 and TRBJ2-1, is GAGVSQSPRYKVAKRGQDVALRCDPISGHVSLFWYQQALGQGPEFLTYFQNEAQLDKSGLPSDRFFAERPEGSVSTLKIQRTQQEDSAVYLCASSLALAPPPGQFFGPGTRLTVL.

At least ten counts were recorded for this clonotype. The genes are TRBV20-1 and TRBJ2-5; TRBD2 agrees at 8 bases. From germline, CDR1 is DFQATT and CDR2 SNEGSKA (reference sequence). The V gene end was trimmed by 0 bases and the J gene end by 5 bases; junction bases not matched to a gene: 5. This CDR3 spans 14 amino acids. The CDR3 here is CSARDQRGLETQYF. CDR3 nucleotide sequence: TGCAGTGCTAGAGATCAGCGGGGGTTGGAGACCCAGTACTTC.

Regarding this clonotype: This may arise from a read error, as a much more abundant clone is one base away. The chain couples TRBV20-1 to TRBJ2-1, with 10 bases aligning to TRBD1. CDR1 is DFQATT and CDR2 is SNEGSKA in the germline V gene (reference sequence). The CDR3 covers 14 residues. The CDR3 DNA reads TGCGGTGCTAGGGGAGGACAGGGGGGAGGGTGGCAGTTCTTC. Translated: CGARGGQGGGWQFF.

The genes are TRBV2 and TRBJ2-7, with TRBD1 identical over 11 bases. This CDR3 has 14 amino acids. Germline V gives CDR1 SNHLY, CDR2 FYNNEI. The V gene end was trimmed by 7 bases and the J gene end by 5 bases; junction bases not matched to a gene: 7. The CDR3, as DNA: TGTGCCAGCAAGCGGGACAGGGGGATCCACGAGCAGTACTTC. Protein product: CASKRDRGIHEQYF.

This clonotype was recorded many times. Here the CDR3 DNA reads TGTGCCTGGAGTGGGGGGCTCTCTGGGGCCAACGTCCTGACTTTC. Its protein product is CAWSGGLSGANVLTF. This rearrangement joins TRBV30 to TRBJ2-6, with D tentatively TRBD1 (6 bases). V gave up 1 base and J gave up 0 bases, with 7 bases separating them. The CDR3 has 15 residues. Germline CDR1 and CDR2: GTSNPN and SVGIG (reference sequence).

This clonotype was found a few times. The chain combines TRBV29-1 with TRBJ2-5; 8 bases fit TRBD1. The CDR3 runs 13 residues. The V gene's germline CDR1 is SQVTM and CDR2 ANQGSEA. Trimming took 5 bases from V and 5 from J; bases not matched to a gene: 7. CDR3 nucleotides: TGCAGCGTTCCCCGACAGGGGAGGGAGACCCAGTACTTC. This translates into CSVPRQGRETQYF.